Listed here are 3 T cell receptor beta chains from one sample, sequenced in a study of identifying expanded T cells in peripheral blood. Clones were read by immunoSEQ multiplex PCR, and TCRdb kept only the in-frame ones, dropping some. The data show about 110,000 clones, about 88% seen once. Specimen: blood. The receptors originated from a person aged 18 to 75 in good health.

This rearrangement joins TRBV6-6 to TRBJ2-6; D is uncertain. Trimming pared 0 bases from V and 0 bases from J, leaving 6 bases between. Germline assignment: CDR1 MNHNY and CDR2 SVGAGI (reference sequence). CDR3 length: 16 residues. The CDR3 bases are TGTGCCAGCAGTTACTCGGAAAGCTCTGGGGCCAACGTCCTGACTTTC. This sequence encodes CASSYSESSGANVLTF.

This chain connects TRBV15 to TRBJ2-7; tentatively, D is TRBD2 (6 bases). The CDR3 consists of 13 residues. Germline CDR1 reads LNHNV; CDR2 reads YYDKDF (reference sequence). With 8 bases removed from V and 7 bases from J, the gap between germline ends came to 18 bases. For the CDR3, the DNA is TGTGCCACCCGAGTCGGGGGATCTAGAGAGCAGTACTTC. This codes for CATRVGGSREQYF.

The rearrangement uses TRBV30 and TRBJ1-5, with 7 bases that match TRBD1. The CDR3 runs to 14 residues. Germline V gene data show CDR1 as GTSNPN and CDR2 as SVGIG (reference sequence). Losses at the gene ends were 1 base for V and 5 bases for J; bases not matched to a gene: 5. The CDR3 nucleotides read TGTGCCTGGAGTGCCCAGACAGGGCATCAGCCCCAGCATTTT. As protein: CAWSAQTGHQPQHF. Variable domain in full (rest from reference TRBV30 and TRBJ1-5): SQTIHQWPATLVQPVGSPLSLECTVEGTSNPNLYWYRQAAGRGLQLLFYSVGIGQISSEVPQNLSASRPQDRQFILSSKKLLLSDSGFYLCAWSAQTGHQPQHFGDGTRLSIL.